This note documents a single T cell receptor beta chain sequence. Its antigen remains unknown. This specimen comes from a study of T cells in Graves' hyperthyroidism and ophthalmopathy. Study results and caveats: Ophthalmopathy cases were set apart from stable hyperthyroidism by a 13 V-J model.

RNA transcripts yielded amplified TCR beta CDR3 regions. The TCR CDR3 was amplified in a first-round RT-PCR using the HTBI primer set. TCRdb called the multiplex PCR reads again in MiXCR, with one record for every CDR3 protein. The data contain 30,000 to 35,000 distinct CDR3 sequences, roughly half of them seen just once; the ten biggest clones take up roughly 25%. The source of this sequence is a woman between 40 and 55 years old with Graves' ophthalmopathy. Sequenced: blood.

CDR3 sequence: CASSQRVWNTEAFF. The CDR3 nucleotides are TGTGCCAGCAGCCAACGGGTATGGAACACTGAAGCTTTCTTT. This rearrangement joins TRBV14 to TRBJ1-1; unclear D gene. The CDR3 runs 14 residues. The ends were cut back, 2 bases at V and 1 base at J, with 8 bases in the middle. Germline lookup yields CDR1 SGHDN and CDR2 FVKESK.